Listed below are T cell receptor beta chains from one sample, sequenced in a study of cytomegalovirus exposure and HLA in healthy donors. Profiling relied on immunoSEQ multiplex PCR, and the TCRdb table lists in-frame clones only, not all of them. The data hold approximately 100,000 clones, with under 75% observed a single time. The sequenced sample consisted of PBMCs. These receptor sequences come from a female donor in good health and CMV-seronegative. The CDR3 runs from the conserved cysteine through the conserved F or W. Fields, in order: D gene, J gene, clone size, V gene, CDR3 protein, CDR3 DNA. A D gene is named only where the DNA matches it firmly. Clone size is shown for a subset of rows, as once, few, many or a class of expanded clone.

-	TRBJ2-1	-	TRBV11-2	CASTPTASYNEQFF	TGTGCCAGCACCCCGACAGCCTCCTACAATGAGCAGTTCTTC
TRBD2	TRBJ2-7	-	TRBV10-3	CASGGVDEQYF	TGTGCCTCGGGGGGGGTTGACGAGCAGTACTTC
-	TRBJ2-5	-	TRBV11-2	CASSLDHGGQETQYF	TGTGCCAGCAGCTTAGATCATGGGGGGCAAGAGACCCAGTACTTC
TRBD1	TRBJ1-2	-	TRBV9	CASSTPGQVYGYTF	TGTGCCAGCAGCACCCCGGGACAGGTCTATGGCTACACCTTC
TRBD1	TRBJ1-1	-	TRBV11-2	CASRPGTEAEAFF	TGTGCCAGCAGACCCGGGACAGAGGCTGAAGCTTTCTTT
TRBD1	TRBJ1-4	-	TRBV9	CASSLRTGRGQKLFF	TGTGCCAGCAGCCTTCGGACAGGGAGGGGACAAAAACTGTTTTTT
TRBD2	TRBJ2-1	-	TRBV15	CATSGERGTYNEQFF	TGTGCCACCAGCGGCGAGCGGGGCACCTACAATGAGCAGTTCTTC
-	TRBJ2-1	few	TRBV30	CAWRGWASSNPREYNEQFF	TGTGCCTGGAGGGGTTGGGCTAGCTCAAACCCTCGGGAGTACAATGAGCAGTTCTTC
-	TRBJ1-2	few	TRBV7-3	CASSESGGTNYGYTF	TGTGCCAGCAGCGAGTCTGGGGGGACTAACTATGGCTACACCTTC
TRBD2	TRBJ2-5	-	TRBV28	CASSSLYPPTPSSGDQETQYF	TGTGCCAGCAGTTCTCTTTATCCCCCTACCCCCTCTAGCGGAGACCAAGAGACCCAGTACTTC